One and the same sample provided the 20 T cell receptor beta chains below, sequenced in a study of shared clonotypes between healthy human individuals. The repertoire was sequenced with immunoSEQ multiplex PCR; TCRdb's copy has only in-frame clones and lacks some. Of tens of thousands of clones in the sample, roughly two thirds were seen once. Sequencing was performed on memory CD8+ T cells sorted from blood. Regarding subset: CD45RO+ cells pooled with CCR7-negative TemRA cells. The receptors derive from a man aged 30 to 39 in good health.

This clone was counted once. Because the CDR3's place on the DNA is in doubt, the DNA is left out and the CDR3 is given as listed by TCRdb. V usage is TRBV6-6 and J usage is TRBJ1-1; whether TRBD1, the table's D call, matches the DNA was not checked. The CDR3 spans 14 amino acids, including both terminal residues. Germline CDR1 is MNHNY and CDR2 is SVGAGI (reference sequence). The CDR3 sequence is CASSSSAGAPEAFF.

For the CDR3, the DNA is TGTGCCAGCAGCCAAATAGCAGGGGCTCGATACTCCGGGGAGCTGTTTTTT. It translates to CASSQIAGARYSGELFF. The chain is built from TRBV11-2 and TRBJ2-2; possible D gene TRBD1, 6 bases. The CDR3 has 17 amino acids. Trimming left V 5 bases short and J 6 bases short, with 22 bases between. Germline CDR1 is SGHAT and CDR2 is FQNNGV.

This clone was seen a handful of times. V usage is TRBV2 and J usage is TRBJ1-1; no firm D call. The CDR3 extends over 13 amino acids. Trimming pared 7 bases from V and 0 bases from J, leaving 9 bases between. The germline V gene has CDR1 SNHLY and CDR2 FYNNEI. The CDR3 loop reads CASTDFLNTEAFF. The DNA for the CDR3 is TGTGCCAGCACTGATTTCCTGAACACTGAAGCTTTCTTT.

The chain uses TRBV6-6 and TRBJ2-1; the D is unclear. The ends were cut back, 0 bases at V and 2 bases at J, with 11 bases in the middle. Germline CDR1 reads MNHNY; CDR2 reads SVGAGI (reference sequence). CDR3 length: 16 residues. CDR3 nucleotides: TGTGCCAGCAGTTACTCGAGCGCAGAGGCCTACAATGAGCAGTTCTTC. Residues: CASSYSSAEAYNEQFF.

This chain links TRBV28 with TRBJ2-7; possibly TRBD1 or TRBD2 for D (5 bases each). Deletions cut 5 bases from V and 2 bases from J, with 19 bases between. CDR3 size: 16 residues. CDR1 is MDHEN and CDR2 is SYDVKM in the germline V gene. The chain's CDR3 is CASSHPMRGDTYEQYF. CDR3 coding DNA: TGTGCCAGCAGTCATCCGATGAGGGGTGACACCTACGAGCAGTACTTC.

This clone was recorded many times. The V gene is TRBV7-2, the J gene TRBJ1-2; D may be TRBD1 (5 bases). The V gene lost 1 base and the J gene lost 5 bases, with 11 bases spanning the gap. The length of the CDR3 is 14 residues. CDR1 and CDR2 from the germline V gene are SGHTA and FQGNSA. The CDR3 spells CASSLGGAGYGYTF. DNA for the CDR3: TGTGCCAGCAGCTTAGGGGGCGCTGGTTATGGCTACACCTTC.

This chain links TRBV11-2 with TRBJ2-1; 13 nucleotides align to TRBD2. This CDR3 has 15 amino acids. With 5 bases clipped from V and 8 bases from J, the junction kept 6 bases outside the gene matches. CDR1 is SGHAT and CDR2 is FQNNGV in the germline V gene. The CDR3 nucleotides are TGTGCCAGCAGCCTTTGGACTAGCGGGAGCGATGAGCAGTTCTTC. As protein: CASSLWTSGSDEQFF.

This rearrangement joins TRBV7-9 to TRBJ2-2, with D unresolved. The germline V gene encodes CDR1 SEHNR and CDR2 FQNEAQ (reference sequence). Trimming took 5 bases from V and 2 from J, leaving 12 bases between them. The CDR3 length is 15 residues. The DNA for the CDR3 is TGTGCCAGCAGCCGAATACTTGGAAACACCGGGGAGCTGTTTTTT. Its translation is CASSRILGNTGELFF.

This clone was picked up many times. In DNA, the CDR3 is TGTGCCAGCAGCTTGGGACAGGGCCACTACGAGCAGTACTTC. Its translation: CASSLGQGHYEQYF. J is TRBJ2-7 and V is TRBV7-2; 9 bases match TRBD1. CDR1 and CDR2 from the germline V gene are SGHTA and FQGNSA. The J segment lost 3 bases and the V segment lost 3 bases, leaving 3 bases of the junction unmatched. The CDR3 is made up of 14 amino acids.

The chain employs TRBV7-9 and TRBJ2-2; D is ambiguous. Germline CDR1 is SEHNR and CDR2 is FQNEAQ (reference sequence). Between the trimmed V and J ends, which lost 5 bases and 2 bases, there was a span of 6 bases. This CDR3 spans 13 amino acids. CDR3 bases: TGTGCCAGCAGCACCTATAACACCGGGGAGCTGTTTTTT. This encodes CASSTYNTGELFF.

The gene calls are TRBV18 and TRBJ1-1; 9 bases fit TRBD1. Per germline, CDR1 KGHSH and CDR2 LQKENI. The CDR3 is 20 residues long. Unmatched junction bases numbered 20, after V lost 4 bases and J lost 2 bases. The DNA for the CDR3 is TGTGCCAGCTCACTTAATGTTCATGTACAGGGGGCGACAGAAAACACTGAAGCTTTCTTT. It specifies CASSLNVHVQGATENTEAFF.

The chain combines TRBV5-1 with TRBJ2-7; possibly TRBD1 or TRBD2 for D (5 bases each). The ends were cut back, 0 bases at V and 3 bases at J, with 13 bases in the middle. Looked up from germline, CDR1 is SGHRS and CDR2 is YFSETQ. The CDR3 has 15 residues. CDR3 bases: TGCGCCAGCAGCTTGGCGGGGACGATCCGCTACGAGCAGTACTTC. It codes for CASSLAGTIRYEQYF. Full variable domain (missing parts from reference TRBV5-1 and TRBJ2-7): KAGVTQTPRYLIKTRGQQVTLSCSPISGHRSVSWYQQTPGQGLQFLFEYFSETQRNKGNFPGRFSGRQFSNSRSEMNVSTLELGDSALYLCASSLAGTIRYEQYFGPGTRLTVT.

The chain couples TRBV6-8 to TRBJ1-5; D unclear. V was pared by 7 bases and J by 9 bases, with 7 bases between. Germline V gives CDR1 MNHGY, CDR2 SAAAGT. The CDR3 length is 10 residues. The CDR3 loop reads CASTWMPQHF. In nucleotides, the CDR3 is TGTGCCAGCACTTGGATGCCCCAGCATTTT.

The sample holds a few counts of this clone. The chain carries TRBV6-1 and TRBJ2-7; D ambiguous. This CDR3 has 14 amino acids. The ends were cut back, 10 bases at V and 3 bases at J, with 19 bases in the middle. Germline V lookup: CDR1 MNHNS, CDR2 SASEGT. CDR3 protein: CATTRETSLYEQYF. CDR3 DNA: TGTGCCACCACCCGTGAGACTTCACTCTACGAGCAGTACTTC.

The chain's CDR3 is CASSIGPKTEAFF. For the CDR3, the DNA is TGTGCCAGTAGTATTGGCCCGAAGACTGAAGCTTTCTTT. The rearrangement links TRBV19 to TRBJ1-1; no definite D call. The germline gives CDR1 LNHDA, CDR2 SQIVND (reference sequence). The germline V and J ends were trimmed by 3 bases and 5 bases, with 10 bases remaining between them. CDR3 length: 13 residues.

This clone was found many times. The rearrangement links TRBV27 to TRBJ2-1; D gene uncertain. Trimming took off 5 bases at V and 0 bases at J, with 14 bases between the two ends. The CDR3 is made up of 16 amino acids. The germline gives CDR1 MNHEY, CDR2 SMNVEV (reference sequence). CDR3 bases: TGTGCCAGCAGTCCCCCGGCAGGCAGCTCCTACAATGAGCAGTTCTTC. This gives the protein CASSPPAGSSYNEQFF.

This clone was seen repeatedly, ten times or more. CDR3 bases: TGTGCCAGCAGTCCAAGCGGACAGGGGCTCGAGCAGTACTTC. Residues: CASSPSGQGLEQYF. The V call is TRBV6-5, the J call TRBJ2-7, with 9 bases identical to TRBD1. With 5 bases clipped from V and 6 bases from J, the junction kept 8 bases outside the gene matches. Germline lookup yields CDR1 MNHEY and CDR2 SVGAGI. This CDR3 is built from 14 residues.

V gene TRBV25-1 combines with J gene TRBJ2-1; 8 positions match TRBD2. The germline V gene encodes CDR1 MGHDK and CDR2 SYGVNS. The length of the CDR3 is 14 residues. V lost 3 bases and J lost 6; bases outside the gene matches: 4. CDR3 sequence: CASSDPSGRNEQFF. CDR3 in DNA: TGTGCCAGCAGTGACCCTAGCGGGCGCAATGAGCAGTTCTTC.

This clone came up a few times. The chain combines TRBV25-1 with TRBJ2-1, with 13 bases lining up with TRBD2. CDR3 length: 15 amino acids. Germline CDR1 reads MGHDK; CDR2 reads SYGVNS. V trimming: 9 bases; J trimming: 6 bases; junction bases outside the gene matches: 8. The CDR3 sequence is CARPGTSGNGNEQFF. CDR3 coding DNA: TGTGCCAGACCCGGGACTAGCGGGAACGGCAATGAGCAGTTCTTC.

J is TRBJ2-7 and V is TRBV28, with D unclear. The germline gives CDR1 MDHEN, CDR2 SYDVKM. Trimming left V 3 bases short and J 6 bases short, with 15 bases between. The CDR3 length is 14 residues. The CDR3 here is CASSFLALSLEQYF. The CDR3 bases are TGTGCCAGCAGTTTCCTGGCCTTAAGCCTCGAGCAGTACTTC.